This T cell receptor beta chain emerged from a study of blood T cells in healthy people across ages. General study points: CMV status of donors was unknown, possibly confounding expanded clonotype changes.

Per germline, CDR1 KGHSH and CDR2 LQKENI. This CDR3 is built from 14 residues. V lost 1 base, J lost 1 base, and 7 bases lay in between. This clonotype was found once. The antigen remains undetermined. PCR was performed a second time for about 7 to 11 cycles using a sample-barcoded 5' primer and a J-beta primer mix. TCRdb ran MiXCR on the 5' RACE reads and lists one entry per CDR3 protein. The table includes 1.2 million to 1.5 million distinct CDR3 sequences, 40% to 50% detected once. This TCR came from a woman younger than 30 in good health. The chain combines TRBV18 with TRBJ1-1; no firm D call. Sequenced sample: blood. The CDR3 nucleotides are TGTGCCAGCTCACCACGGGCGGAGAACACTGAAGCTTTCTTT. This gives the protein CASSPRAENTEAFF.